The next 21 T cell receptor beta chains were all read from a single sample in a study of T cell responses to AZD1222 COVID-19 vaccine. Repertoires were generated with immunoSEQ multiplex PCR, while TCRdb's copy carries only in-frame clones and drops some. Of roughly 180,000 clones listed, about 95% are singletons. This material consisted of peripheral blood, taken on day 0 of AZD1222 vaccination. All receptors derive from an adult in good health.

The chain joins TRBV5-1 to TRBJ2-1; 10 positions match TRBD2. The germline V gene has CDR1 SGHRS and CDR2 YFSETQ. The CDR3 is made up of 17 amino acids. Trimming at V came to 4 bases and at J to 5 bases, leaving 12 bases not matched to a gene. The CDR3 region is CASSAASGRLKDNEQFF. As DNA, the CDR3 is TGCGCCAGCAGCGCCGCTAGCGGGAGACTCAAGGACAATGAGCAGTTCTTC.

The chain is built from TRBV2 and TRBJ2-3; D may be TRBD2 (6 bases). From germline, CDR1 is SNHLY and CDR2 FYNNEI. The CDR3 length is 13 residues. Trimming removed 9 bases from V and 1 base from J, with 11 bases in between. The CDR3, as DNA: TGTGCCAGGAGGGCTAGCGGCACAGATACGCAGTATTTT. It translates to CARRASGTDTQYF. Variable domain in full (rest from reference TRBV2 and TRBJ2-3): EPEVTQTPSHQVTQMGQEVILRCVPISNHLYFYWYRQILGQKVEFLVSFYNNEISEKSEIFDDQFSVERPDGSNFTLKIRSTKLEDSAMYFCARRASGTDTQYFGPGTRLTVL.

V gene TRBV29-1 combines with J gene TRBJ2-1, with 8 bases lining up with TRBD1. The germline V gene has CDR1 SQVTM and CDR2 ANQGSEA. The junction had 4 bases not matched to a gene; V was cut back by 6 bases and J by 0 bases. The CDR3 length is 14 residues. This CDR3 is CSVTGDDSYNEQFF. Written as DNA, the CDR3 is TGCAGCGTGACAGGGGATGACTCCTACAATGAGCAGTTCTTC.

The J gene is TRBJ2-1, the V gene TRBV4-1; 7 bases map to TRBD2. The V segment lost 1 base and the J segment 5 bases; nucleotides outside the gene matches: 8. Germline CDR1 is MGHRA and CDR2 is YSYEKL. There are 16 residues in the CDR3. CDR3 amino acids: CASSQASGTTDNEQFF. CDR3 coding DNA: TGCGCCAGCAGCCAAGCCTCCGGGACTACAGACAATGAGCAGTTCTTC.

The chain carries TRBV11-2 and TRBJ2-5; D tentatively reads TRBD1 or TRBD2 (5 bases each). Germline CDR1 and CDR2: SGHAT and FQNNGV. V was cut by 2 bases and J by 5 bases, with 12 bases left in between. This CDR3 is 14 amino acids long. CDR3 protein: CASSLRGVTETQYF. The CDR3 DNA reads TGTGCCAGCAGCTTACGAGGGGTCACCGAGACCCAGTACTTC.

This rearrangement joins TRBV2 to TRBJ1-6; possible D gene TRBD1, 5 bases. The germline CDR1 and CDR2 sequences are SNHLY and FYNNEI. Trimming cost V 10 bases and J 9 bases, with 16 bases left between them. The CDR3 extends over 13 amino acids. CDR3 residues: CATWDFGPSPLHF. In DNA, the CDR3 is TGTGCCACCTGGGACTTTGGACCTTCACCCCTCCACTTT.

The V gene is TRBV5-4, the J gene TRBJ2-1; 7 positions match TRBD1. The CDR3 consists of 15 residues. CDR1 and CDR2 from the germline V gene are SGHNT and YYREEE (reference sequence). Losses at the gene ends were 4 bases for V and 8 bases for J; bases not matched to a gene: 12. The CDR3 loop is CASSRTGALRDEQFF. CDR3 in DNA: TGTGCCAGCAGCCGGACAGGTGCCCTCCGCGATGAGCAGTTCTTC.

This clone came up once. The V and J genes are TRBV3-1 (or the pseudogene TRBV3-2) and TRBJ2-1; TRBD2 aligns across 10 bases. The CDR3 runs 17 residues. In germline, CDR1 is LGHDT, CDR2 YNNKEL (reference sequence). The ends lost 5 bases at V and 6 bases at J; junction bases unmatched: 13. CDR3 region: CASSAGTSDYVINEQFF. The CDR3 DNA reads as TGTGCCAGCAGCGCCGGGACTAGCGACTACGTGATCAATGAGCAGTTCTTC.

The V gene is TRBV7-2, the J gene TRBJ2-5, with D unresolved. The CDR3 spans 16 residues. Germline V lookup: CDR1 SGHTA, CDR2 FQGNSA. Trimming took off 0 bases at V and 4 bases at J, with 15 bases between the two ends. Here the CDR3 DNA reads TGTGCCAGCAGCTTAGCGCGGTCGGATTTGGGAGAGACCCAGTACTTC. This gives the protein CASSLARSDLGETQYF.

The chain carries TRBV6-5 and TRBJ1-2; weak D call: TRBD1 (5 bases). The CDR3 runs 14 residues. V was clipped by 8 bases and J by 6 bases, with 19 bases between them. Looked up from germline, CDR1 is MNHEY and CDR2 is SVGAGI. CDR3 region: CASVSEGRGHGYTF. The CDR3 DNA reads TGTGCCAGCGTCTCCGAGGGGCGCGGTCATGGCTACACCTTC.

The CDR3 sequence: CASTLHGSYNEQFF. The CDR3 nucleotides are TGTGCCAGCACTCTCCACGGCTCCTACAATGAGCAGTTCTTC. The V gene is TRBV27, the J gene TRBJ2-1; D is ambiguous. Trimming took 7 bases from V and 0 from J, leaving 10 bases between them. The germline V gene encodes CDR1 MNHEY and CDR2 SMNVEV (reference sequence). The CDR3 runs 14 residues.

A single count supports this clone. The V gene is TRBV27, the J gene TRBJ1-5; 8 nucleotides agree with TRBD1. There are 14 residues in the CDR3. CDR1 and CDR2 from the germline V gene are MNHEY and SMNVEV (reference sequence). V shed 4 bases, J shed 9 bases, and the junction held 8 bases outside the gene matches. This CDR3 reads CASSSGQGVGPQHF. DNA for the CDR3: TGTGCCAGCAGTTCCGGACAGGGAGTAGGGCCCCAGCATTTT.

CDR3 in amino acids: CASSWPHGGEQFF. The CDR3 nucleotides are TGTGCCAGCAGTTGGCCTCACGGGGGGGAGCAGTTCTTC. The chain is built from TRBV27 and TRBJ2-1, with 7 bases matching TRBD2. Germline values: CDR1 MNHEY, CDR2 SMNVEV (reference sequence). This CDR3 comprises 13 residues. J lost 10 bases, V lost 4 bases, and 7 bases had no gene match.

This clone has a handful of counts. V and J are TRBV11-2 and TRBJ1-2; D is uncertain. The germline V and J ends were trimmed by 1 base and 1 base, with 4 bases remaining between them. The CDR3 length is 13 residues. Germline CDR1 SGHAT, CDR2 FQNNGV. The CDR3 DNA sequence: TGTGCCAGCAGCTTAGGGGGTAACTATGGCTACACCTTC. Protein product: CASSLGGNYGYTF. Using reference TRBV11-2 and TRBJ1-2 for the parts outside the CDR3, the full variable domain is EAGVAQSPRYKIIEKRQSVAFWCNPISGHATLYWYQQILGQGPKLLIQFQNNGVVDDSQLPKDRFSAERLKGVDSTLKIQPAKLEDSAVYLCASSLGGNYGYTFGSGTRLTVV.

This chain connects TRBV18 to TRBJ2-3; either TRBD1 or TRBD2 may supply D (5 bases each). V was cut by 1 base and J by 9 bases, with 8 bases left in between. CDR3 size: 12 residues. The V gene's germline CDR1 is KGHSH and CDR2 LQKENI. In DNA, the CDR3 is TGTGCCAGCTCACCACGGGGGAACACGCAGTATTTT. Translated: CASSPRGNTQYF.

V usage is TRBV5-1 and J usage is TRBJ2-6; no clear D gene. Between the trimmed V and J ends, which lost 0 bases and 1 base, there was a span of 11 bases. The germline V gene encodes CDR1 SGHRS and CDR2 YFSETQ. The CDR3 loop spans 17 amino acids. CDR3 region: CASSLGWVGSGANVLTF. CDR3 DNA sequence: TGCGCCAGCAGCTTGGGATGGGTAGGGTCTGGGGCCAACGTCCTGACTTTC.

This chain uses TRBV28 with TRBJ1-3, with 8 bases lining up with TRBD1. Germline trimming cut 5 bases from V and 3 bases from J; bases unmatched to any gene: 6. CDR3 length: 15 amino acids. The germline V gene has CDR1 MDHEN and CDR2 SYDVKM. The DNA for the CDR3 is TGTGCCAGCAGTAACAGGGGGTGGGATGGAAACACCATATATTTT. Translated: CASSNRGWDGNTIYF.

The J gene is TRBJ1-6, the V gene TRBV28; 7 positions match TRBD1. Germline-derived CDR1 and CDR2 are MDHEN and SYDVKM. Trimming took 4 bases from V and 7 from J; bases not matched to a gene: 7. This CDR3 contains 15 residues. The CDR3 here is CASSYRGGYNSPLHF. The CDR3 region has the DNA TGTGCCAGCAGTTACAGGGGCGGCTACAATTCACCCCTCCACTTT.

CDR3: CASSRAVGSDYGYTF. CDR3 nucleotides: TGCGCCAGCAGCCGAGCAGTCGGTTCCGACTATGGCTACACCTTC. This chain connects TRBV4-1 to TRBJ1-2; D is unclear. The CDR3 is 15 residues long. The ends were cut back, 4 bases at V and 3 bases at J, with 15 bases in the middle. Germline CDR1 reads MGHRA; CDR2 reads YSYEKL.

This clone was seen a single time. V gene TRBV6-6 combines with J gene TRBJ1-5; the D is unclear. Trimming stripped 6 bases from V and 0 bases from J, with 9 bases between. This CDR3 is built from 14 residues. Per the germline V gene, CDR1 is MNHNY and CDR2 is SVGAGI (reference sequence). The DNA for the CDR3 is TGTGCCAGCAGGACGGCTTATAGCAATCAGCCCCAGCATTTT. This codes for CASRTAYSNQPQHF.

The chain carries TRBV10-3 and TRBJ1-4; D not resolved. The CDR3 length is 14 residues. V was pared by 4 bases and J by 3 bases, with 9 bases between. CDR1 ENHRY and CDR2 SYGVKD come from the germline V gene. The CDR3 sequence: CAISGETANEKLFF. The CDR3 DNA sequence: TGTGCCATCAGTGGGGAAACGGCTAATGAAAAACTGTTTTTT.